This T cell receptor (beta chain) was obtained from a study of T cell responses to AZD1222 COVID-19 vaccine. Study results and caveats: At baseline, just five to seven AZD1222 recipients tested seropositive. Nearly half of spike-specific TCRs reportedly target unmutated variant regions.

The V end was cut by 4 bases, the J end by 4 bases, with 13 bases between. Germline CDR1 reads ENHRY; CDR2 reads SYGVKD. The CDR3 sequence is 14 residues long. Profiling relied on immunoSEQ multiplex PCR, and the TCRdb table lists in-frame clones only, not all of them. The sample lists around 140,000 clones, over 90% occurring once. On this clone itself: Its antigen is undetermined.

The specimen comprised peripheral blood, sampled on day 0 of AZD1222 vaccination. The rearrangement links TRBV10-3 to TRBJ1-1, with TRBD1 as a possible D gene (6 bases). The TCR sequence derives from an adult in good health. The CDR3 nucleotides read TGTGCCATCAGTGCTGGGGGCGCAAGCACTGAAGCTTTCTTT. Amino acid sequence: CAISAGGASTEAFF.